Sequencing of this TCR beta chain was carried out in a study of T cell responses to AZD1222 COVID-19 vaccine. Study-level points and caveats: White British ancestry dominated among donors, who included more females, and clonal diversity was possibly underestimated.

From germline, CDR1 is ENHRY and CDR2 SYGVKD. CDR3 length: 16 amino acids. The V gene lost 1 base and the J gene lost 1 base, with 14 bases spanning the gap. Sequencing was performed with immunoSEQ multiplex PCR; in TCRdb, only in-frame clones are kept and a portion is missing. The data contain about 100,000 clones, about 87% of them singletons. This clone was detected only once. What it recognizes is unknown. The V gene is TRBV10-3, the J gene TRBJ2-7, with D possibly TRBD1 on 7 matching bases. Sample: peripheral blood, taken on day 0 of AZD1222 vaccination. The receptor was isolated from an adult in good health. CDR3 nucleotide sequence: TGTGCCATCAGTGAGTGGGGAGGACAGGTATCCTACGAGCAGTACTTC. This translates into CAISEWGGQVSYEQYF.